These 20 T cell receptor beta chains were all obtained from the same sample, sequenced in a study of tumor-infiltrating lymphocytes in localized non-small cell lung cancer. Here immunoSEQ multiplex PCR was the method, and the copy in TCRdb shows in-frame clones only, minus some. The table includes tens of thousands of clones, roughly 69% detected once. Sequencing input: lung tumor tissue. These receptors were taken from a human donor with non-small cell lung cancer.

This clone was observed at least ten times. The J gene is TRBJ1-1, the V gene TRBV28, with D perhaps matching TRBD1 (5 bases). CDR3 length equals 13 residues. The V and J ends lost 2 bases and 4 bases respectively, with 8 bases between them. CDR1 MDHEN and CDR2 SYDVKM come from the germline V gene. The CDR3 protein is CASSLMGVTEAFF. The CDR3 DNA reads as TGTGCCAGCAGTTTAATGGGGGTCACTGAAGCTTTCTTT.

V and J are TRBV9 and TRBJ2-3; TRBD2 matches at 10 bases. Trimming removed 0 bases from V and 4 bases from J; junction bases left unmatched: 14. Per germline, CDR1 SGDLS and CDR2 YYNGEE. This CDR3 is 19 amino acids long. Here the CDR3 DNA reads TGTGCCAGCAGCGTAGCTACAGCGGGAGGGCTTGGATTTGCAGATACGCAGTATTTT. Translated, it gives CASSVATAGGLGFADTQYF. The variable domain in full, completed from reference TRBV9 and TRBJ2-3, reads DSGVTQTPKHLITATGQRVTLRCSPRSGDLSVYWYQQSLDQGLQFLIQYYNGEERAKGNILERFSAQQFPDLHSELNLSSLELGDSALYFCASSVATAGGLGFADTQYFGPGTRLTVL.

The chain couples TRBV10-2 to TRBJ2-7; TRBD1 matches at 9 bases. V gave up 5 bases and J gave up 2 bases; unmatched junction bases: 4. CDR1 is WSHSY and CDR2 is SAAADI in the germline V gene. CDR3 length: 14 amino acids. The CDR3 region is CASSRGDRAYEQYF. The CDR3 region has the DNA TGCGCCAGCAGTAGGGGGGACAGGGCCTACGAGCAGTACTTC.

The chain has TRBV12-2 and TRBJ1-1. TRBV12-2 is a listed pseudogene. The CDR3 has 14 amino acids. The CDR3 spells CASRRREGDTEAFF. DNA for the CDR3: TGTGCAAGTCGACGGAGGGAGGGGGACACTGAAGCTTTCTTT.

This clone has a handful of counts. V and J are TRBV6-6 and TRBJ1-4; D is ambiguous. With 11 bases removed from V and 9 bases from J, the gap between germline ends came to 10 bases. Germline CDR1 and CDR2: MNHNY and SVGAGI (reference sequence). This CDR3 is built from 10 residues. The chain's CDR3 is CAARDQKLFF. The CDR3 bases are TGTGCCGCACGGGATCAAAAACTGTTTTTT.

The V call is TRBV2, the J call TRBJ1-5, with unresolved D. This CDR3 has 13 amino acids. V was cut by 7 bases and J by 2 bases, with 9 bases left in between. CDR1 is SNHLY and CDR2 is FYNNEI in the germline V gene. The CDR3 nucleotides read TGTGCCAGCAATCCAGAGGGCAATCAGCCCCAGCATTTT. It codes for CASNPEGNQPQHF.

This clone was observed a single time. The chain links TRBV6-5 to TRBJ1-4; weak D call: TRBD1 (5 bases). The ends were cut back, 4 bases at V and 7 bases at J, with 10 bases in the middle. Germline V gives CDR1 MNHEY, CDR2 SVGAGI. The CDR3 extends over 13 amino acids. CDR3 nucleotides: TGTGCCAGCAGTTGGGGCTCTGGTGAAAAACTGTTTTTT. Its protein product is CASSWGSGEKLFF.

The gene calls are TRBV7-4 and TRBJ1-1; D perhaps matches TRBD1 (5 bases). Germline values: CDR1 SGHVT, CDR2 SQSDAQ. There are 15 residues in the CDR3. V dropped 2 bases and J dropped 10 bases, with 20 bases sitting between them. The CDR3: CASSLTTGRGPSAFF. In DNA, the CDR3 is TGTGCCAGCAGCTTAACCACAGGTCGGGGCCCATCAGCTTTCTTT.

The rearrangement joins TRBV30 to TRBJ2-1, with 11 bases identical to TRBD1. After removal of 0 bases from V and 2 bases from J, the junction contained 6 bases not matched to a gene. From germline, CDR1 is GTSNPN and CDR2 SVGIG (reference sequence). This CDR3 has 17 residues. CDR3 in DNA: TGTGCCTGGAGTGTAGGGACAGGGGGTCATACCTACAATGAGCAGTTCTTC. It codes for CAWSVGTGGHTYNEQFF.

The CDR3 region is CASSPSGSTDTQYF. CDR3 DNA: TGTGCCAGCAGTCCCTCGGGGAGTACAGATACGCAGTATTTT. The chain recombines TRBV7-7 with TRBJ2-3; TRBD2 is a possible D gene (5 bases). Per germline, CDR1 SSHAT and CDR2 FNYEAQ (reference sequence). Trimming pared 6 bases from V and 3 bases from J, leaving 13 bases between. This CDR3 is built from 14 residues.

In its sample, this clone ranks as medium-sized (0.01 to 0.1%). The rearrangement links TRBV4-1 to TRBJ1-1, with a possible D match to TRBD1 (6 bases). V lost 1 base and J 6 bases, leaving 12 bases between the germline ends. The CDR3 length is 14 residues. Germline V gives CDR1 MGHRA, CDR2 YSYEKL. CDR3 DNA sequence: TGCGCCAGCAGCCAAGTCGTACAGGGAGCTGAAGCTTTCTTT. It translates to CASSQVVQGAEAFF.

CDR3 nucleotide sequence: TGTGCCAGCAGCCAAGATTCAGTTTCCGCTAACTATGGCTACACCTTC. Protein sequence: CASSQDSVSANYGYTF. The chain recombines TRBV14 with TRBJ1-2; D is uncertain. Germline CDR1 SGHDN, CDR2 FVKESK. V shed 0 bases and J shed 0 bases, with 11 bases lying between them. The CDR3 totals 16 residues.

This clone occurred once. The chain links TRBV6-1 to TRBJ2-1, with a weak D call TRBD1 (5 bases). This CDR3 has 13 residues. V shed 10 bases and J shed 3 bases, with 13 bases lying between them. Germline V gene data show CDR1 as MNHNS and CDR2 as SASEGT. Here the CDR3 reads CATPRDSYNEQFF. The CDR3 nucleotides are TGTGCCACTCCAAGAGACAGCTACAATGAGCAGTTCTTC.

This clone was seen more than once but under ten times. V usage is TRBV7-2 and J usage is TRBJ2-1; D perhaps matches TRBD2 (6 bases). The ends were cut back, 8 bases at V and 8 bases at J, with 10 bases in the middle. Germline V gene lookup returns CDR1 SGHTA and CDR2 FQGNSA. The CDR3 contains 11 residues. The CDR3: CASLAFDEQFF. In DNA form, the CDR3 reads TGTGCCAGCCTAGCGTTCGATGAGCAGTTCTTC.

The CDR3 here is CASSLSGGLADTQYF. The CDR3, as DNA: TGTGCCAGCAGCTTAAGCGGTGGGTTAGCAGATACGCAGTATTTT. This chain joins TRBV7-3 and TRBJ2-3, with D hard to call. This CDR3 has 15 amino acids. V lost 1 base and J lost 4, with 12 bases in between. Germline CDR1 is SGHTA and CDR2 is FQGTGA.

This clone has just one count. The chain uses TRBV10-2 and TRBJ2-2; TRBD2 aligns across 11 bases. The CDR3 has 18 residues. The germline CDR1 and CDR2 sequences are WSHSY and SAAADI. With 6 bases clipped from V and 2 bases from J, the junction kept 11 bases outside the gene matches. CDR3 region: CASRAALLAGVNTGELFF. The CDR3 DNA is TGCGCCAGCAGAGCGGCCCTACTAGCGGGGGTCAACACCGGGGAGCTGTTTTTT.

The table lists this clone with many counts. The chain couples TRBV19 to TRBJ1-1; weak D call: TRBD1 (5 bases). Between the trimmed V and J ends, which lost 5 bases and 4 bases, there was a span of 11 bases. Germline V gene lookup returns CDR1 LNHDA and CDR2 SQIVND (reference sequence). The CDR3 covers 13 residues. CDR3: CASSWGRSTEAFF. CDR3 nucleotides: TGTGCCAGTAGTTGGGGGAGAAGCACTGAAGCTTTCTTT.

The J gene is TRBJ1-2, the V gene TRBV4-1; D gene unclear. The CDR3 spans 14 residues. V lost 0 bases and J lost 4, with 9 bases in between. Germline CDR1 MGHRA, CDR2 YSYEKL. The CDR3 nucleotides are TGCGCCAGCAGCCAAGACACCGGGATCTATGGCTACACCTTC. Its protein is CASSQDTGIYGYTF.

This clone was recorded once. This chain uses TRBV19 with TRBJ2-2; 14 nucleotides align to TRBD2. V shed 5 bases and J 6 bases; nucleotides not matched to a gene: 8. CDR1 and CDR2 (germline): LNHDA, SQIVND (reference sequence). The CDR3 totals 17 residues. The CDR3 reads CASSSRLAGGPPGELFF. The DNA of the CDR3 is TGTGCCAGTAGTTCCCGACTAGCGGGAGGGCCTCCCGGGGAGCTGTTTTTT.

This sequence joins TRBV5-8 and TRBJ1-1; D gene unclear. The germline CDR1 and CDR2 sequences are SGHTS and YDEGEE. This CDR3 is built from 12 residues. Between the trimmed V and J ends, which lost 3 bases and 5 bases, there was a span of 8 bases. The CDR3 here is CASSYPRTEAFF. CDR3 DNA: TGTGCCAGCAGCTACCCCAGGACTGAAGCTTTCTTT.